Listed here are 23 T cell receptor beta chains from one sample, sequenced in a study of T cells expressing NK-cell markers. After re-calling the 5' RACE reads, TCRdb lists one entry per CDR3 protein, DNA absent. Its clone listing holds 25,000 to 35,000 distinct CDR3 sequences. Sequenced input: blood T cells: a sorted CD56 or NKG2C T cell subset, CD4+ or CD8+ T cells, or bulk PBMC T cells (not recorded which). These receptors were taken from a woman between 18 and 70 years old in good health.

The chain combines TRBV9 with TRBJ2-1; as DNA is missing, the TRBD1 call by TCRdb cannot be tested. The length of the CDR3 is 14 residues. Germline CDR1 is SGDLS and CDR2 is YYNGEE. The chain's CDR3 is CASSGLRDTNEQFF.

CDR3 sequence: CASSEVLGADTQYF. V usage is TRBV6-4 and J usage is TRBJ2-3. Looked up from germline, CDR1 is MRHNA and CDR2 is SNTAGT. The CDR3 consists of 14 residues.

This chain joins TRBV6-4 and TRBJ2-2; the D call of TRBD2 rests on TCRdb alone, since no DNA is present to check it. This CDR3 is built from 15 residues. The V gene's germline CDR1 is MRHNA and CDR2 SNTAGT. CDR3 region: CASSLGSGNTGELFF.

The chain uses TRBV20-1 and TRBJ2-3. The CDR3 is 14 amino acids. Germline CDR1 is DFQATT and CDR2 is SNEGSKA (reference sequence). This chain's CDR3 is CSARPDGFTDTQYF.

The rearrangement links TRBV25-1 to TRBJ1-6; the TRBD1 assignment by TCRdb is unverifiable without DNA. The CDR3 runs to 14 residues. The germline CDR1 and CDR2 sequences are MGHDK and SYGVNS. CDR3 residues: CASSGWTGNSPLHF.

The CDR3 spells CASSISTSGSSYNEQFF. This chain uses TRBV19 with TRBJ2-1; TCRdb's assignment of TRBD2 cannot be checked, as there is no DNA. This CDR3 is built from 17 residues. Germline V gene sequence: CDR1 LNHDA, CDR2 SQIVND (reference sequence).

This chain uses TRBV9 with TRBJ2-1. Germline-derived CDR1 and CDR2 are SGDLS and YYNGEE. The CDR3 has 12 residues. The CDR3 protein is CASSGRYNEQFF.

V and J are TRBV7-2 and TRBJ2-7; the TCRdb D gene call, TRBD2, has no DNA to confirm it. The germline V gene has CDR1 SGHTA and CDR2 FQGNSA. The CDR3 is 14 residues long. The chain's CDR3 is CASSLVDYSYEQYF.

This chain connects TRBV2 to TRBJ2-7; TCRdb picks TRBD2, but there is no DNA to check that call. The CDR3 is 16 residues long. Germline CDR1 and CDR2: SNHLY and FYNNEI. The CDR3 spells CATTTSTSAFSYEQYF. Using reference TRBV2 and TRBJ2-7 for the parts outside the CDR3, the full variable domain is EPEVTQTPSHQVTQMGQEVILRCVPISNHLYFYWYRQILGQKVEFLVSFYNNEISEKSEIFDDQFSVERPDGSNFTLKIRSTKLEDSAMYFCATTTSTSAFSYEQYFGPGTRLTVT.

The J gene is TRBJ2-6, the V gene TRBV29-1; TCRdb returns TRBD1, unconfirmable since there is no DNA. Germline V lookup: CDR1 SQVTM, CDR2 ANQGSEA. This CDR3 contains 14 residues. Here the CDR3 reads CSASTGAGANVLTF.

The chain carries TRBV27 and TRBJ2-1; TCRdb calls TRBD1, which cannot be checked without DNA. This CDR3 comprises 15 residues. From germline, CDR1 is MNHEY and CDR2 SMNVEV (reference sequence). Here the CDR3 reads CASRVGTSSYNEQFF.

This chain uses TRBV20-1 with TRBJ1-2. CDR1 and CDR2 (germline): DFQATT, SNEGSKA (reference sequence). The CDR3 consists of 14 residues. The CDR3 here is CSAKEPDEMYGYTF.

V and J are TRBV9 and TRBJ2-7; TCRdb picks TRBD2, but there is no DNA to check that call. Germline V CDR1 and CDR2: SGDLS, YYNGEE. The CDR3 length is 15 residues. CDR3 residues: CASSVVGSGAYEQYF.

This chain uses TRBV6-2 or TRBV6-3 with TRBJ2-2. The CDR3 loop spans 12 amino acids. From germline, CDR1 is MNHEY and CDR2 SVGEGT. This CDR3 is CASSYFTGELFF.

The V gene is TRBV3-1, the J gene TRBJ2-7. The CDR3 runs 15 residues. Germline V gives CDR1 LGHDT, CDR2 YNNKEL (reference sequence). The CDR3 sequence: CASSQENSELYEQYF.

The V and J genes are TRBV9 and TRBJ2-5; lacking DNA, the TRBD2 call made by TCRdb goes unchecked. This CDR3 spans 15 amino acids. Germline values: CDR1 SGDLS, CDR2 YYNGEE. CDR3 sequence reads: CASSVGGTYVQTQYF.

V gene TRBV6-5 combines with J gene TRBJ1-5. The length of the CDR3 is 16 residues. Looked up from germline, CDR1 is MNHEY and CDR2 is SVGAGI. CDR3 sequence reads: CASSYRVLSLNQPQHF.

The CDR3 region is CASSFDSSTDTQYF. This sequence joins TRBV7-9 and TRBJ2-3; checking the TCRdb D call of TRBD1 is not possible without DNA. The CDR3 sequence is 14 residues long. Per germline, CDR1 SEHNR and CDR2 FQNEAQ (reference sequence).

The chain carries TRBV20-1 and TRBJ2-7; TCRdb outputs TRBD2, but without DNA this stays unchecked. CDR3 size: 16 residues. The germline gives CDR1 DFQATT, CDR2 SNEGSKA (reference sequence). The CDR3 region is CSARDRTSGFSYEQYF.

V is TRBV15 and J is TRBJ2-4; as DNA is missing, the TRBD2 call by TCRdb cannot be tested. The CDR3 totals 17 residues. Germline CDR1 and CDR2: LNHNV and YYDKDF (reference sequence). The CDR3 sequence: CATSSSTSGRAGNIQYF.

The chain uses TRBV15 and TRBJ2-7; TCRdb gives TRBD1 as the D gene, but with no DNA this cannot be confirmed. The germline V gene has CDR1 LNHNV and CDR2 YYDKDF (reference sequence). The length of the CDR3 is 15 residues. The CDR3 spells CATSGRGKVSYEQYF. Combining the CDR3 with reference TRBV15 and TRBJ2-7 gives the whole variable domain DAMVIQNPRYQVTQFGKPVTLSCSQTLNHNVMYWYQQKSSQAPKLLFHYYDKDFNNEADTPDNFQSRRPNTSFCFLDIRSPGLGDTAMYLCATSGRGKVSYEQYFGPGTRLTVT.

The genes are TRBV27 and TRBJ2-3; TCRdb names TRBD1, which stays unverified in the absence of DNA. The CDR3 has 14 amino acids. Germline V gene data show CDR1 as MNHEY and CDR2 as SMNVEV (reference sequence). CDR3 loop: CASSFLGGTDTQYF.

The CDR3 here is CASSLTTGTGYGNEQFF. The rearrangement joins TRBV7-3 to TRBJ2-1; TCRdb picks TRBD1, but there is no DNA to check that call. There are 17 residues in the CDR3. Germline V gives CDR1 SGHTA, CDR2 FQGTGA.